What follows are 5 T cell receptor beta chains derived from one specimen sequenced in a study of response to subunit inactivated influenza vaccine. TCRdb re-called the RT-PCR reads with MiXCR, one entry per CDR3 protein. The sample holds 300,000 to 350,000 distinct CDR3 sequences, roughly 20% seen once. The starting material was PBMCs from blood, obtained 21 months after vaccination. The source is a man between 50 and 69 years old who received an inactivated influenza vaccine.

The gene calls are TRBV10-3 and TRBJ2-7; 9 nucleotides match TRBD1. The CDR3 length is 14 residues. The junction had 8 bases not matched to a gene; V was cut back by 6 bases and J by 5 bases. Germline CDR1 is ENHRY and CDR2 is SYGVKD. The CDR3 reads CAISNRDRVDEQYF. CDR3 nucleotide sequence: TGTGCCATCAGCAACCGGGACAGGGTGGACGAGCAGTACTTC.

This clonotype was seen only a few times. The chain has TRBV27 and TRBJ1-6; the match to TRBD1 covers 8 bases. With V trimmed by 4 bases and J by 10 bases, 6 bases remained unmatched. CDR3 size: 14 residues. CDR1 is MNHEY and CDR2 is SMNVEV in the germline V gene (reference sequence). CDR3 DNA sequence: TGTGCCAGCAGTTCCCCAGGGGGCGCCTCACCCCTCCACTTT. This encodes CASSSPGGASPLHF.

Many counts were recorded for this clonotype. The CDR3 DNA is TGTGCCACCGCCGCGACCCCAACTAATGAAAAACTGTTTTTT. Its protein product is CATAATPTNEKLFF. The chain couples TRBV10-3 to TRBJ1-4; no reliable D call. Germline V gene data show CDR1 as ENHRY and CDR2 as SYGVKD. The CDR3 length is 14 residues. Trimming took 10 bases from V and 0 from J, leaving 12 bases between them.

The gene calls are TRBV3-1 and TRBJ2-3; the match to TRBD2 covers 8 bases. J lost 2 bases, V lost 0 bases, and 4 bases had no gene match. This CDR3 contains 16 residues. Germline lookup yields CDR1 LGHDT and CDR2 YNNKEL (reference sequence). CDR3 amino acids: CASSQDIAGITDTQYF. CDR3 in DNA: TGTGCCAGCAGCCAAGATATAGCGGGGATCACAGATACGCAGTATTTT.

The chain joins TRBV27 to TRBJ2-5; TRBD2 agrees at 11 bases. J was trimmed by 0 bases and V by 0 bases; bases with no gene match: 9. Germline CDR1 is MNHEY and CDR2 is SMNVEV (reference sequence). The length of the CDR3 is 19 residues. DNA for the CDR3: TGTGCCAGCAGTTTATCTGCTAGCGGGGGGATTTTGTACCAAGAGACCCAGTACTTC. Amino acid sequence: CASSLSASGGILYQETQYF.